This T cell receptor (beta chain) appears in the sequencing data of a study of CD8+ T cells in alopecia areata. Study in general: Tofacitinib administration to treated patients was oral, at 5 to 10 mg twice daily.

The CDR3 has 15 residues. CDR1 is SEHNR, CDR2 FQNEAQ, per germline (reference sequence). Trimming cost V 5 bases and J 9 bases; bases outside gene matches: 12. Once RNA had been extracted, it was reverse transcribed into cDNA to act as the sequencing template. Sequencing used immunoSEQ multiplex PCR; TCRdb keeps in-frame clones, though not all of them. The top ten clones hold over 8.5% of a sample with fewer than 110,000 clones, 85% to 90% of them seen once. Specified treatment: oral pan-JAK inhibitor, 5-10 mg twice daily. The source is a human donor with alopecia areata. The chain carries TRBV7-9 and TRBJ2-2; 7 positions agree with TRBD1. Here the sequenced sample was CD8+ T cells sorted from blood, taken between weeks 30 and 35, from a patient treated with tofacitinib. The CDR3 protein is CASSTARDSSRELFF. The CDR3 region has the DNA TGTGCCAGCAGCACCGCTCGGGACAGCTCAAGGGAGCTGTTTTTT.